These T cell receptor beta chains were read from a single sample in a study of blood T cell repertoires in COVID-19. The data were produced by immunoSEQ multiplex PCR, yet TCRdb's version contains in-frame clones alone and is incomplete. The table shows about 300,000 clones, with just over 85% occurring only once. Sequencing used PBMCs or T cells enriched from blood (not recorded which). The receptors here all came from a young woman who had recovered from COVID-19. Each CDR3 is given with its conserved first and last residue. D genes are given only for firm matches. The size entry is marked missing in some rows and otherwise reads once, few, many or a size class.

size,J,V,D,CDR3,DNA
-,TRBJ2-1,TRBV20-1,-,CSASLSQYNNEQFF,TGCAGTGCTAGTTTGTCACAGTACAACAATGAGCAGTTCTTC
-,TRBJ1-1,TRBV5-1,-,CASIGTINTEAFF,TGCGCCAGCATCGGGACAATAAACACTGAAGCTTTCTTT
-,TRBJ2-7,TRBV18,-,CASSLKQGSYEQYF,TGTGCCAGCTCATTAAAACAGGGCTCCTACGAGCAGTACTTC
once,TRBJ2-5,TRBV9,-,CASSVGSMQETQYF,TGTGCCAGCAGCGTCGGGAGTATGCAAGAGACCCAGTACTTC
-,TRBJ1-5,TRBV30,-,CAWYSVANNQPQHF,TGTGCCTGGTACTCTGTAGCAAATAATCAGCCCCAGCATTTT
-,TRBJ1-1,TRBV7-9,-,CASSFGGEAGSFF,TGTGCCAGCAGCTTTGGCGGGGAGGCCGGATCTTTCTTT
-,TRBJ2-5,TRBV2,-,CASSDRGGQETQYF,TGTGCCAGCAGTGACCGTGGCGGCCAAGAGACCCAGTACTTC
-,TRBJ2-1,TRBV18,TRBD1,CASSPGTGDNEQFF,TGTGCCAGCTCTCCAGGGACAGGGGACAATGAGCAGTTCTTC
once,TRBJ2-7,TRBV10-3,-,CAISESNVRDSYEQYF,TGTGCCATCAGTGAGTCGAACGTCAGGGATTCCTACGAGCAGTACTTC
-,TRBJ1-2,TRBV10-2,TRBD1,CASSETTGFGYTF,TGCGCCAGCAGTGAGACGACAGGGTTTGGCTACACCTTC
-,TRBJ1-2,TRBV24-1,-,CAPRWGHYGYTF,TGTGCCCCCCGCTGGGGGCACTATGGCTACACCTTC
-,TRBJ1-6,TRBV28,-,CASSLASGYNSPLHF,TGTGCCAGCAGTTTAGCGTCCGGCTATAATTCACCCCTCCACTTT
once,TRBJ1-6,TRBV7-2,-,CASSLAANNSPLHF,TGTGCCAGCAGCTTAGCCGCGAATAATTCACCCCTCCACTTT
-,TRBJ1-6,TRBV14,-,CASSQDRAGASPLHF,TGTGCCAGCAGCCAAGATCGGGCAGGGGCTTCACCCCTCCACTTT
-,TRBJ1-1,TRBV7-9,-,CASSLDPGSTEAFF,TGTGCCAGCAGCTTAGATCCAGGTTCCACTGAAGCTTTCTTT
-,TRBJ1-2,TRBV6-1,-,CASSEAGSTNYGYTF,TGTGCCAGCAGTGAAGCGGGCAGTACTAACTATGGCTACACCTTC
-,TRBJ2-1,TRBV6-6,TRBD2,CASSPRFTSANYNEQFF,TGTGCCAGCAGTCCAAGATTTACTAGCGCCAACTACAATGAGCAGTTCTTC
-,TRBJ2-3,TRBV10-1,TRBD2,CASSEWGTSGVSTDTQYF,TGCGCCAGCAGTGAGTGGGGGACTAGCGGGGTTAGCACAGATACGCAGTATTTT
-,TRBJ1-1,TRBV4-1,TRBD1,CASSPGTGVNTEAFF,TGCGCCAGCAGCCCCGGGACAGGGGTCAACACTGAAGCTTTCTTT
-,TRBJ1-4,TRBV30,TRBD1,CAWSVRGGVQKLFF,TGTGCCTGGAGTGTACGAGGGGGCGTGCAAAAACTGTTTTTT
-,TRBJ1-4,TRBV24-1,TRBD1,CATSDGTGLYNEKLFF,TGTGCCACCAGTGATGGGACAGGGCTTTATAATGAAAAACTGTTTTTT
-,TRBJ1-5,TRBV5-6,-,CASSGEGSNQPQHF,TGTGCCAGCAGCGGTGAGGGTAGCAATCAGCCCCAGCATTTT
few,TRBJ2-4,TRBV7-9,TRBD2,CASSQGGSDIQYF,TGTGCCAGCAGCCAGGGAGGGTCGGACATTCAGTACTTC
-,TRBJ1-1,TRBV6-5,TRBD1,CASTLGQGVVTEAFF,TGTGCCAGCACTTTGGGACAGGGGGTCGTCACTGAAGCTTTCTTT
-,TRBJ1-2,TRBV2,TRBD1,CASSEDRAGYTF,TGTGCCAGCAGTGAGGACAGGGCTGGCTACACCTTC
-,TRBJ2-7,TRBV28,-,CASSWVSGSGFDEQYF,TGTGCCAGCAGTTGGGTTTCGGGAAGCGGGTTCGACGAGCAGTACTTC
-,TRBJ1-5,TRBV9,TRBD1,CASSVGTGNQPQHF,TGTGCCAGCAGCGTTGGGACAGGGAATCAGCCCCAGCATTTT
-,TRBJ2-1,TRBV2,TRBD2,CASSPLPSGEGDEQFF,TGTGCCAGCAGTCCACTGCCTAGCGGGGAAGGGGATGAGCAGTTCTTC
-,TRBJ1-2,TRBV5-6,-,CASSLTSVRDGYTF,TGTGCCAGCAGCTTGACATCCGTCAGGGATGGCTACACCTTC
-,TRBJ1-1,TRBV5-8,TRBD1,CASSLDREVREAFF,TGTGCCAGCAGCTTAGACAGGGAAGTGCGTGAAGCTTTCTTT
-,TRBJ2-5,TRBV6-5,TRBD2,CASSSQLAGGPETQYF,TGTGCCAGCAGTTCCCAACTAGCGGGAGGGCCAGAGACCCAGTACTTC
-,TRBJ2-1,TRBV2,TRBD2,CASSAVTSGFYNEQFF,TGTGCCAGCAGTGCCGTAACTAGCGGTTTCTACAATGAGCAGTTCTTC
-,TRBJ2-1,TRBV5-1,TRBD2,CASELGAGVAGVEQFF,TGCGCCAGCGAATTGGGGGCCGGTGTAGCGGGAGTTGAGCAGTTCTTC
-,TRBJ2-1,TRBV27,TRBD2,CASSLAGETMKQFF,TGTGCCAGCAGTTTAGCGGGGGAGACAATGAAGCAGTTCTTC
-,TRBJ1-2,TRBV7-9,-,CASSLSTGQLDYGYTF,TGTGCCAGCAGTTTAAGTACAGGGCAGTTGGACTATGGCTACACCTTC